This passage covers 27 T cell receptor beta chains from one sample sequenced in a study of shared clonotypes between healthy human individuals. Sequencing was performed with immunoSEQ multiplex PCR; in TCRdb, only in-frame clones are kept and a portion is missing. The profile covers about 2 million clones, with approximately 95% appearing a single time and roughly 0.13% taken by the ten largest. Sequenced: naive CD4+ T cells sorted from blood. Subset in this sample: CD45RA+ positively selected. The receptor source for this set is a man aged 18 to 35 in good health.

Comments on this clone: This CDR3 is also generated by other DNA sequences in the sample. The V call is TRBV18, the J call TRBJ1-1; a possible D gene is TRBD1 (5 bases). Germline values: CDR1 KGHSH, CDR2 LQKENI. The CDR3 is 13 amino acids. V was clipped by 6 bases and J by 3 bases, with 11 bases between them. The CDR3 sequence is CASSRGGDTEAFF. CDR3 nucleotides: TGTGCCAGCTCCCGTGGAGGGGACACTGAAGCTTTCTTT.

This rearrangement joins TRBV12-5 to TRBJ2-5, with 7 bases that match TRBD1. This CDR3 is 19 amino acids long. V lost 3 bases to trimming and J lost 1 base; unmatched junction nucleotides: 17. Per germline, CDR1 LGHNT and CDR2 FRNRAP. CDR3 DNA: TGTGCTAGTGGTTTCCGACAATACAAACCTGGGACAGCCCAAGAGACCCAGTACTTC. It specifies CASGFRQYKPGTAQETQYF.

The rearrangement uses TRBV30 and TRBJ2-1; 10 bases map to TRBD2. The trim removed 2 bases at V and 9 bases at J, leaving 7 bases unmatched. Germline lookup yields CDR1 GTSNPN and CDR2 SVGIG (reference sequence). The CDR3 consists of 14 residues. CDR3 nucleotides: TGTGCCTGGAGTATCAGCGGGGGGGCCAGTGAGCAGTTCTTC. Translated, it gives CAWSISGGASEQFF.

This chain connects TRBV6-1 to TRBJ1-2; D is ambiguous. This CDR3 is built from 15 residues. V lost 4 bases, J lost 1 base, and 13 bases lay in between. The germline CDR1 and CDR2 sequences are MNHNS and SASEGT. CDR3 sequence: CASSVERGSNYGYTF. CDR3 coding DNA: TGTGCCAGCAGTGTCGAGAGAGGGAGTAACTATGGCTACACCTTC.

V gene TRBV7-6 combines with J gene TRBJ2-2; D gene uncertain. Germline V lookup: CDR1 SGHVS, CDR2 FNYEAQ. V lost 0 bases and J 3 bases, leaving 8 bases between the germline ends. CDR3 length equals 15 residues. The CDR3 coding sequence is TGTGCCAGCAGCTTAGCTACAGTCGACACCGGGGAGCTGTTTTTT. Translation: CASSLATVDTGELFF.

Only one count was recorded for this clone. The chain is built from TRBV5-1 and TRBJ2-7; D remains unclear. Trimming removed 3 bases from V and 2 bases from J, with 15 bases in between. The CDR3 sequence is 15 residues long. Germline CDR1 is SGHRS and CDR2 is YFSETQ. This CDR3 reads CASSSSGTETYEQYF. CDR3 in DNA: TGCGCCAGCAGCTCGTCCGGAACAGAGACCTACGAGCAGTACTTC.

This sequence joins TRBV5-1 and TRBJ2-1; a weak D match, TRBD2 (6 bases). This CDR3 has 18 residues. The V and J ends lost 3 bases and 8 bases respectively, with 27 bases between them. Germline values: CDR1 SGHRS, CDR2 YFSETQ. CDR3 region: CASSSAALSGGTWDEQFF. The CDR3 DNA reads as TGCGCCAGCAGCTCCGCCGCCCTTTCTGGCGGGACCTGGGATGAGCAGTTCTTC. The entire variable domain, with the rest obtained from reference TRBV5-1 and TRBJ2-1, is as follows: KAGVTQTPRYLIKTRGQQVTLSCSPISGHRSVSWYQQTPGQGLQFLFEYFSETQRNKGNFPGRFSGRQFSNSRSEMNVSTLELGDSALYLCASSSAALSGGTWDEQFFGPGTRLTVL.

The rearrangement links TRBV7-8 to TRBJ2-7; TRBD2 aligns across 8 bases. Germline V gives CDR1 SGHVS, CDR2 FQNEAQ. The CDR3 runs to 14 residues. The J segment lost 0 bases and the V segment lost 5 bases, leaving 3 bases of the junction unmatched. In DNA, the CDR3 is TGTGCCAGCAGCCAAGCGGGAGACTCCTACGAGCAGTACTTC. This gives the protein CASSQAGDSYEQYF.

The chain links TRBV28 to TRBJ1-5; D perhaps matches TRBD1 (5 bases). Germline CDR1 is MDHEN and CDR2 is SYDVKM. V lost 2 bases, J lost 0 bases, and 11 bases lay in between. This CDR3 spans 16 amino acids. The CDR3 nucleotides are TGTGCCAGCAGTTTAGGAGGGGTCAATAGCAATCAGCCCCAGCATTTT. Encoded protein: CASSLGGVNSNQPQHF.

The chain recombines TRBV30 with TRBJ2-1; D unclear. Germline V CDR1 and CDR2: GTSNPN, SVGIG (reference sequence). Deletions cut 0 bases from V and 10 bases from J, with 10 bases between. The CDR3 totals 12 residues. The CDR3 DNA reads as TGTGCCTGGAGTGTAAATTCTCAGGAGCAGTTCTTC. Translating gives CAWSVNSQEQFF.

The chain couples TRBV6-1 to TRBJ1-2; 7 bases fit TRBD1. This CDR3 is built from 13 residues. The junction had 6 bases not matched to a gene; V was cut back by 6 bases and J by 5 bases. CDR1 and CDR2 from the germline V gene are MNHNS and SASEGT. This chain's CDR3 is CASRITGVYGYTF. CDR3 DNA: TGTGCCAGCAGGATAACAGGGGTTTATGGCTACACCTTC.

The DNA for the CDR3 is TGTGCCAGCAGCTTAGGGGCTAGCGGGAGGAATACAGATACGCAGTATTTT. This encodes CASSLGASGRNTDTQYF. The chain joins TRBV7-9 to TRBJ2-3; 11 bases line up with TRBD2. Germline lookup yields CDR1 SEHNR and CDR2 FQNEAQ (reference sequence). The junction had 6 bases not matched to a gene; V was cut back by 1 base and J by 3 bases. This CDR3 contains 17 residues. Filled out from reference TRBV7-9 and TRBJ2-3, the complete variable domain reads DTGVSQNPRHKITKRGQNVTFRCDPISEHNRLYWYRQTLGQGPEFLTYFQNEAQLEKSRLLSDRFSAERPKGSFSTLEIQRTEQGDSAMYLCASSLGASGRNTDTQYFGPGTRLTVL.

DNA for the CDR3: TGTGCCAGCAGTGACGGCTATAGAAGCACTGAAGCTTTCTTT. Translated, it gives CASSDGYRSTEAFF. The chain is built from TRBV6-4 and TRBJ1-1; D is unresolved. Germline CDR1 MRHNA, CDR2 SNTAGT. The CDR3 consists of 14 residues. Trimming removed 2 bases from V and 4 bases from J, with 11 bases in between.

This clone was detected a few times. CDR3 region: CASQQVGQDLTIYF. CDR3 bases: TGTGCCAGTCAGCAGGTTGGGCAGGACCTCACCATATATTTT. The chain employs TRBV19 and TRBJ1-3; D gene uncertain. Germline CDR1 reads LNHDA; CDR2 reads SQIVND (reference sequence). The CDR3 covers 14 residues. The ends were cut back, 8 bases at V and 9 bases at J, with 20 bases in the middle.

To note about this clone: The same CDR3 can be traced to other DNA sequences in this sample. CDR3 nucleotides: TGTGCCAGCAGCTTGGGACCTAGCTCTGGAAACACCATATATTTT. Translated: CASSLGPSSGNTIYF. The V and J genes are TRBV7-2 and TRBJ1-3; TRBD1 is a possible D gene (5 bases). V lost 3 bases and J lost 0, with 9 bases in between. The CDR3 sequence is 15 residues long. The germline CDR1 and CDR2 sequences are SGHTA and FQGNSA.

This chain links TRBV18 with TRBJ2-3; weak D call: TRBD1 (6 bases). The CDR3 sequence is 15 residues long. Germline CDR1 reads KGHSH; CDR2 reads LQKENI. V was trimmed by 2 bases and J by 5 bases, leaving 14 bases between them. DNA for the CDR3: TGTGCCAGCTCACCAATATTGGGGGCGGGAGATACGCAGTATTTT. It is translated as CASSPILGAGDTQYF.

V usage is TRBV6-5 and J usage is TRBJ1-3; a weak D match, TRBD1 (6 bases). The CDR3 is made up of 14 amino acids. The germline V gene has CDR1 MNHEY and CDR2 SVGAGI. V lost 8 bases, J lost 2 bases, and 13 bases lay in between. The CDR3 DNA is TGTGCCAGCCGGAGGGGGGGGACTGGAAACACCATATATTTT. Encoded protein: CASRRGGTGNTIYF.

The chain couples TRBV4-2 to TRBJ1-2; D uncertain. The CDR3 is made up of 16 amino acids. Germline V gene data show CDR1 as LGHNA and CDR2 as YNFKEQ. Deletions cut 1 base from V and 4 bases from J, with 16 bases between. CDR3 residues: CASSQVGSDKSYGYTF. DNA of the CDR3: TGTGCCAGCAGCCAAGTCGGATCAGACAAGAGCTATGGCTACACCTTC.

This clone was seen only once. This rearrangement joins TRBV9 to TRBJ2-3; weak D call: TRBD2 (5 bases). The germline gives CDR1 SGDLS, CDR2 YYNGEE. Trimming stripped 4 bases from V and 1 base from J, with 16 bases between. This CDR3 is built from 16 residues. The CDR3 spells CASSPRGSGGTDTQYF. The DNA of the CDR3 is TGTGCCAGCAGCCCAAGAGGCAGCGGAGGCACAGATACGCAGTATTTT. The variable domain in full, with the rest retrieved from reference TRBV9 and TRBJ2-3, is DSGVTQTPKHLITATGQRVTLRCSPRSGDLSVYWYQQSLDQGLQFLIQYYNGEERAKGNILERFSAQQFPDLHSELNLSSLELGDSALYFCASSPRGSGGTDTQYFGPGTRLTVL.

The J gene is TRBJ2-7, the V gene TRBV5-1; tentatively, D is TRBD1 (6 bases). The V end was cut by 4 bases, the J end by 0 bases, with 17 bases between. The CDR3 covers 16 residues. The germline V gene has CDR1 SGHRS and CDR2 YFSETQ. CDR3 coding DNA: TGCGCCAGCAGCGTCGAACAGGGTCGAAACTCCTACGAGCAGTACTTC. This encodes CASSVEQGRNSYEQYF.

The chain couples TRBV10-3 to TRBJ2-7; D ambiguous. Germline assignment: CDR1 ENHRY and CDR2 SYGVKD. The CDR3 covers 12 residues. The germline V and J ends were trimmed by 8 bases and 0 bases, with 8 bases remaining between them. The CDR3 here is CAISRNSYEQYF. CDR3 bases: TGTGCCATCTCTAGAAACTCCTACGAGCAGTACTTC.

V usage is TRBV6-1 and J usage is TRBJ2-2; maybe TRBD2 (6 bases). Per the germline V gene, CDR1 is MNHNS and CDR2 is SASEGT. The CDR3 extends over 15 amino acids. Trimming removed 7 bases at V and 2 bases at J, with 14 bases between. DNA of the CDR3: TGTGCCAGCAAGTTACCGGGAGCCAACACCGGGGAGCTGTTTTTT. This gives the protein CASKLPGANTGELFF.

The chain carries TRBV7-8 and TRBJ2-3; tentatively, D is TRBD1 or TRBD2 (5 bases each). Per germline, CDR1 SGHVS and CDR2 FQNEAQ. V was cut by 0 bases and J by 6 bases, with 13 bases left in between. The CDR3 runs to 15 residues. The CDR3: CASSLAFGEGDTQYF. CDR3 bases: TGTGCCAGCAGCTTAGCCTTCGGTGAGGGGGATACGCAGTATTTT. Based on the CDR3 plus reference TRBV7-8 and TRBJ2-3, the full variable domain is GAGVSQSPRYKVAKRGQDVALRCDPISGHVSLFWYQQALGQGPEFLTYFQNEAQLDKSGLPSDRFFAERPEGSVSTLKIQRTQQEDSAVYLCASSLAFGEGDTQYFGPGTRLTVL.

The chain recombines TRBV7-2 with TRBJ2-7, with 10 bases aligning to TRBD2. This CDR3 has 15 amino acids. Germline loops: CDR1 SGHTA, CDR2 FQGNSA. V shed 7 bases and J 4 bases; nucleotides not matched to a gene: 10. CDR3 sequence reads: CASTPELAGLYEQYF. CDR3 sequence (DNA): TGTGCCAGCACACCAGAACTAGCGGGGTTGTACGAGCAGTACTTC.

The gene calls are TRBV21-1 and TRBJ2-7; TRBD2 is taken as the D call from the table, unchecked against the DNA. TRBV21-1 is a recognized pseudogene. CDR3 length: 17 residues. The CDR3 sequence: CASSKVPAGQISYEQYF. The CDR3 coding sequence is TGTGCCAGCAGCAAAGTTCCAGCGGGGCAAATCTCCTACGAGCAGTACTTC.

This rearrangement joins TRBV19 to TRBJ2-3; D gene uncertain. Trimming left V 3 bases short and J 4 bases short, with 11 bases between. The CDR3 contains 14 residues. Germline V gene data show CDR1 as LNHDA and CDR2 as SQIVND (reference sequence). For the CDR3, the DNA is TGTGCCAGTAGTATCGGTGGCCCCTCAGATACGCAGTATTTT. It specifies CASSIGGPSDTQYF. The whole variable domain, filled in from reference TRBV19 and TRBJ2-3, reads DGGITQSPKYLFRKEGQNVTLSCEQNLNHDAMYWYRQDPGQGLRLIYYSQIVNDFQKGDIAEGYSVSREKKESFPLTVTSAQKNPTAFYLCASSIGGPSDTQYFGPGTRLTVL.

The chain employs TRBV6-1 and TRBJ2-7, with no clear D. The CDR3 runs 12 residues. V lost 3 bases, J lost 2 bases, and 5 bases lay in between. Germline CDR1 and CDR2: MNHNS and SASEGT. The CDR3: CASSDITYEQYF. CDR3 coding DNA: TGTGCCAGCAGTGACATAACCTACGAGCAGTACTTC.